The next 14 T cell receptor beta chains were all read from a single sample in a study of blood T cell repertoires in COVID-19. Method: immunoSEQ multiplex PCR; TCRdb's copy keeps in-frame clones and lacks some. The data contain about 90,000 clones, around four fifths of them singletons. Sequenced sample: peripheral blood. The receptors here all came from a man in his fifties with acute or convalescent COVID-19.

The rearrangement uses TRBV27 and TRBJ2-5; 10 nucleotides line up with TRBD2. Germline assignment: CDR1 MNHEY and CDR2 SMNVEV (reference sequence). The CDR3 is 18 residues long. V lost 2 bases to trimming and J lost 1 base; unmatched junction nucleotides: 10. The CDR3 bases are TGTGCCAGCAGTTTAGGGCCTAGCGGGAGTGGCCTCCAAGAGACCCAGTACTTC. Translating it yields CASSLGPSGSGLQETQYF.

CDR3 amino acids: CASSLAYGNTIYF. CDR3 in DNA: TGTGCCAGCAGCTTAGCGTATGGAAACACCATATATTTT. V gene TRBV7-8 combines with J gene TRBJ1-3; no clear D. The CDR3 runs 13 residues. Germline lookup yields CDR1 SGHVS and CDR2 FQNEAQ. V was pared by 0 bases and J by 3 bases, with 3 bases between.

The chain uses TRBV14 and TRBJ2-3; D gene ambiguous. CDR1 and CDR2 from the germline V gene are SGHDN and FVKESK. The CDR3 runs 15 residues. Trimming left V 1 base short and J 0 bases short, with 8 bases between. The CDR3 DNA is TGTGCCAGCAGCCAAGGTTATACTAGCACAGATACGCAGTATTTT. Residues: CASSQGYTSTDTQYF.

The V call is TRBV12-5, the J call TRBJ2-2; the D is unclear. The CDR3 spans 14 residues. V was cut by 2 bases and J by 4 bases, with 8 bases left in between. Germline values: CDR1 LGHNT, CDR2 FRNRAP. CDR3 coding DNA: TGTGCTAGTGGTTTGCCCCGTCCCACCGGGGAGCTGTTTTTT. It yields the protein CASGLPRPTGELFF.

V gene TRBV3-1 (or the pseudogene TRBV3-2) combines with J gene TRBJ2-5, with 10 positions matching TRBD2. CDR3 length: 18 residues. The V segment lost 0 bases and the J segment 5 bases; nucleotides outside the gene matches: 12. Germline lookup yields CDR1 LGHDT and CDR2 YNNKEL (reference sequence). CDR3 bases: TGTGCCAGCAGCCAAGATCGTGCAAGCGGGAGGGCCGGGGAGACCCAGTACTTC. This codes for CASSQDRASGRAGETQYF.

Details on this clone: At the DNA level, this CDR3 is encoded by other sequences in the same sample as well. This chain links TRBV28 with TRBJ2-7; D unresolved. CDR1 and CDR2 (germline): MDHEN, SYDVKM. Trimming took off 3 bases at V and 3 bases at J, with 6 bases between the two ends. The CDR3 is made up of 12 amino acids. The CDR3 spells CASSFLSYEQYF. The CDR3 coding sequence is TGTGCCAGCAGTTTTCTCAGCTACGAGCAGTACTTC.

This clone turned up a few times. The rearrangement links TRBV29-1 to TRBJ1-5; 7 bases match TRBD1. This CDR3 region has 15 residues. The V gene's germline CDR1 is SQVTM and CDR2 ANQGSEA. After removal of 6 bases from V and 9 bases from J, the junction contained 17 bases not matched to a gene. CDR3: CSVTPAGGPQGPQHF. The CDR3 coding sequence is TGCAGCGTCACTCCCGCAGGGGGACCCCAAGGGCCCCAGCATTTT.

The chain uses TRBV19 and TRBJ1-1; D is ambiguous. Between the trimmed V and J ends, which lost 1 base and 6 bases, there was a span of 15 bases. Germline CDR1 is LNHDA and CDR2 is SQIVND (reference sequence). This CDR3 is 15 amino acids long. The CDR3 region is CASSIGAVGIAEAFF. DNA of the CDR3: TGTGCCAGTAGTATAGGGGCAGTTGGAATAGCTGAAGCTTTCTTT.

This chain uses TRBV9 with TRBJ2-3; 8 nucleotides line up with TRBD1. V dropped 3 bases and J dropped 0; count of bases not matched to a gene: 6. CDR1 is SGDLS and CDR2 is YYNGEE in the germline V gene. This CDR3 is built from 16 residues. CDR3 bases: TGTGCCAGCAGCGCACAGGGGGAGACTAGCACAGATACGCAGTATTTT. This gives the protein CASSAQGETSTDTQYF.

The chain uses TRBV6-5 and TRBJ1-1; 10 bases are shared with TRBD1. Germline values: CDR1 MNHEY, CDR2 SVGAGI. CDR3 length equals 15 residues. J lost 6 bases, V lost 6 bases, and 10 bases had no gene match. The CDR3 is CASSLLTGGAAEAFF. DNA for the CDR3: TGTGCCAGCAGCCTTCTGACAGGGGGCGCCGCTGAAGCTTTCTTT.

V usage is TRBV7-8 and J usage is TRBJ2-1; TRBD2 agrees at 10 bases. CDR1 and CDR2 from the germline V gene are SGHVS and FQNEAQ. The CDR3 totals 18 residues. V gave up 2 bases and J gave up 0 bases; unmatched junction bases: 7. The CDR3 is CASSLPGTSASSYNEQFF. The CDR3 DNA reads TGTGCCAGCAGCTTACCCGGGACTAGCGCAAGCTCCTACAATGAGCAGTTCTTC.

This chain uses TRBV6-5 with TRBJ2-7; 9 positions match TRBD1. Germline CDR1 MNHEY, CDR2 SVGAGI. The CDR3 is made up of 15 amino acids. With 5 bases clipped from V and 2 bases from J, the junction kept 7 bases outside the gene matches. CDR3 DNA: TGTGCCAGCAGTACGGGACAGGGAGGGACCTACGAGCAGTACTTC. It is translated as CASSTGQGGTYEQYF.

The gene calls are TRBV27 and TRBJ1-2, with TRBD1 identical over 10 bases. Per germline, CDR1 MNHEY and CDR2 SMNVEV (reference sequence). The CDR3 is 16 residues long. Losses at the gene ends were 0 bases for V and 2 bases for J; bases not matched to a gene: 3. CDR3 amino acids: CASSLSGTGVNYGYTF. CDR3 coding DNA: TGTGCCAGCAGTTTATCCGGGACAGGGGTAAACTATGGCTACACCTTC.

The V and J genes are TRBV24-1 and TRBJ2-5, with 9 positions matching TRBD1. The junction had 6 bases not matched to a gene; V was cut back by 4 bases and J by 4 bases. The germline V gene encodes CDR1 KGHDR and CDR2 SFDVKD. The CDR3 is made up of 15 amino acids. The CDR3 DNA follows: TGTGCCACCAGTGAGCGACAGGGGGTGAGAGAGACCCAGTACTTC. Its protein product is CATSERQGVRETQYF.